Listed here are 30 T cell receptor beta chains from one sample, sequenced in a study of T-cell memory formation after mild COVID-19. TCRdb reprocessed the 5' RACE reads with MiXCR, giving one entry per CDR3 protein. Among 360,000 or so distinct CDR3 sequences listed, over 25% were seen once. Sequenced: PBMCs or a T cell subset sorted from them (not recorded which). The receptors originated from an adult woman who had mild COVID-19 (a few samples of this study predate the infection). Cell type and time point are not known.

This clonotype has only one observation. The genes are TRBV11-2 and TRBJ2-2; 8 bases match TRBD1. Germline V gene lookup returns CDR1 SGHAT and CDR2 FQNNGV. The length of the CDR3 is 15 residues. Germline trimming cut 5 bases from V and 0 bases from J; bases unmatched to any gene: 2. The DNA of the CDR3 is TGTGCCAGCAGCCTACAGGGGGCGAACACCGGGGAGCTGTTTTTT. This gives the protein CASSLQGANTGELFF.

V and J are TRBV12-3 or TRBV12-4 and TRBJ1-5; perhaps TRBD1 as D (6 bases). V lost 8 bases, J lost 1 base, and 18 bases lay in between. The CDR3 loop spans 16 amino acids. DNA of the CDR3: TGTGCCAGCCAACCGTCGGGCAGGGGAAGCAATCAGCCCCAGCATTTT. Its translation: CASQPSGRGSNQPQHF.

This clonotype was seen a few times. The chain recombines TRBV2 with TRBJ2-7, with a tentative D call TRBD2 (5 bases). Germline V gives CDR1 SNHLY, CDR2 FYNNEI. The CDR3 loop spans 14 amino acids. V lost 6 bases and J lost 2, with 14 bases in between. The CDR3 is CASSSGVPPYEQYF. CDR3 nucleotides: TGTGCCAGCAGCTCCGGGGTCCCCCCCTACGAGCAGTACTTC.

The CDR3 region is CASSKAEAYEQYF. Written as DNA, the CDR3 is TGTGCCAGCAGCAAGGCGGAGGCCTACGAGCAGTACTTC. This chain connects TRBV5-6 to TRBJ2-7; maybe TRBD2 (5 bases). Trimming removed 4 bases at V and 2 bases at J, with 10 bases between. This CDR3 has 13 amino acids. Germline V gives CDR1 SGHDT, CDR2 YYEEEE. Drawing the rest from reference TRBV5-6 and TRBJ2-7, the complete variable domain is DAGVTQSPTHLIKTRGQQVTLRCSPKSGHDTVSWYQQALGQGPQFIFQYYEEEERQRGNFPDRFSGHQFPNYSSELNVNALLLGDSALYLCASSKAEAYEQYFGPGTRLTVT.

As to this clonotype: A read error may be the cause here, since a much bigger clone is one base away. J is TRBJ2-1 and V is TRBV11-3; 10 nucleotides line up with TRBD1. V trimming: 4 bases; J trimming: 6 bases; junction bases outside the gene matches: 0. This CDR3 comprises 13 residues. CDR1 is SGHNT, CDR2 YENEEA, per germline. CDR3 region: CASSWTGGNEQFF. The CDR3 nucleotides read TGTGCCAGCAGCTGGACAGGGGGCAATGAGCAGTTCTTC. Filled out from reference TRBV11-3 and TRBJ2-1, the complete variable domain reads EAGVVQSPRYKIIEKKQPVAFWCNPISGHNTLYWYLQNLGQGPELLIRYENEEAVDDSQLPKDRFSAERLKGVDSTLKIQPAELGDSAVYLCASSWTGGNEQFFGPGTRLTVL.

This clonotype was seen ten or more times. This sequence joins TRBV29-1 and TRBJ2-3; D assignment may be TRBD1 or TRBD2 (6 bases each). Germline V gene lookup returns CDR1 SQVTM and CDR2 ANQGSEA. V was clipped by 4 bases and J by 0 bases, with 8 bases between them. The CDR3 is made up of 13 amino acids. The CDR3 sequence is CSVGGASTDTQYF. The CDR3 DNA reads as TGCAGCGTTGGGGGGGCAAGCACAGATACGCAGTATTTT.

The chain joins TRBV7-2 to TRBJ2-5; D is unresolved. Trimming left V 1 base short and J 5 bases short, with 8 bases between. The length of the CDR3 is 13 residues. The germline V gene encodes CDR1 SGHTA and CDR2 FQGNSA. The CDR3 region has the DNA TGTGCCAGCAGCTTAGTTGTCAGGGAGACCCAGTACTTC. Its translation is CASSLVVRETQYF.

The table lists this clonotype with a few counts. The V and J genes are TRBV12-3 or TRBV12-4 and TRBJ2-7, with D hard to call. V lost 2 bases to trimming and J lost 1 base, with 9 bases between them. CDR3 length: 14 residues. The CDR3 nucleotides read TGTGCCAGCAGTTTAACAGTAGAATCCTACGAGCAGTACTTC. This encodes CASSLTVESYEQYF.

A few counts support this clonotype. This sequence joins TRBV24-1 and TRBJ2-2; no clear D gene. Germline CDR1 and CDR2: KGHDR and SFDVKD. The V gene lost 4 bases and the J gene lost 4 bases, with 3 bases spanning the gap. The CDR3 is 12 residues long. The CDR3 sequence is CATSEATGELFF. In DNA form, the CDR3 reads TGTGCCACCAGTGAGGCCACCGGGGAGCTGTTTTTT.

This clonotype was recorded a few times. V usage is TRBV7-3 and J usage is TRBJ1-1; D is undetermined. The CDR3 is 13 residues long. V lost 5 bases to trimming and J lost 1 base, with 8 bases between them. Germline values: CDR1 SGHTA, CDR2 FQGTGA. CDR3 region: CASSLYQNTEAFF. For the CDR3, the DNA is TGTGCCAGCAGCCTGTACCAGAACACTGAAGCTTTCTTT.

This clonotype appeared a few times. The J gene is TRBJ2-5, the V gene TRBV11-3; a weak D match, TRBD2 (5 bases). The V gene lost 5 bases and the J gene lost 3 bases, with 13 bases spanning the gap. Germline CDR1 is SGHNT and CDR2 is YENEEA. This CDR3 comprises 14 residues. The DNA for the CDR3 is TGTGCCAGCAGCCGGGATAACAGCGAAGAGACCCAGTACTTC. This translates into CASSRDNSEETQYF.

The chain combines TRBV27 with TRBJ2-1, with D perhaps assigned TRBD1 or TRBD2 (5 bases each). Looked up from germline, CDR1 is MNHEY and CDR2 is SMNVEV (reference sequence). The CDR3 spans 12 residues. Trimming took 0 bases from V and 8 from J, leaving 5 bases between them. CDR3 amino acids: CASSLSGDEQFF. Written as DNA, the CDR3 is TGTGCCAGCAGTTTATCGGGGGATGAGCAGTTCTTC.

The chain employs TRBV12-3 or TRBV12-4 and TRBJ2-1, with 7 bases lining up with TRBD2. Trimming at V came to 6 bases and at J to 3 bases, leaving 8 bases not matched to a gene. The CDR3 runs to 15 residues. The CDR3, as DNA: TGTGCCAGCAGCCTCGGGAGGAGGGTCTACAATGAGCAGTTCTTC. Its protein is CASSLGRRVYNEQFF.

J is TRBJ2-7 and V is TRBV9; D is unclear. This CDR3 contains 12 residues. V shed 4 bases and J shed 6 bases, with 11 bases lying between them. Looked up from germline, CDR1 is SGDLS and CDR2 is YYNGEE. The DNA of the CDR3 is TGTGCCAGCAGCTCGCCCGGTAGCGAGCAGTACTTC. It specifies CASSSPGSEQYF.

The chain has TRBV6-6 and TRBJ1-1; D remains unclear. The CDR3 runs to 13 residues. CDR1 is MNHNY, CDR2 SVGAGI, per germline (reference sequence). Trimming removed 5 bases from V and 1 base from J, with 8 bases in between. Here the CDR3 DNA reads TGTGCCAGCAGTACTACACCGAACACTGAAGCTTTCTTT. It specifies CASSTTPNTEAFF.

Note on this clonotype: Being one base from a much bigger clone, this may be a read error. This chain joins TRBV5-4 and TRBJ2-5; D is unclear. V was cut by 3 bases and J by 1 base, with 4 bases left in between. CDR3 length: 12 residues. Germline CDR1 is SGHNT and CDR2 is YYREEE (reference sequence). CDR3 loop: CASSYTQETQYF. For the CDR3, the DNA is TGTGCCAGCAGCTACACCCAAGAGACCCAGTACTTC.

This clonotype occurred a few times. This chain connects TRBV7-9 to TRBJ1-1; D is unresolved. Between the trimmed V and J ends, which lost 5 bases and 4 bases, there was a span of 8 bases. This CDR3 spans 12 amino acids. CDR1 SEHNR and CDR2 FQNEAQ come from the germline V gene (reference sequence). This CDR3 is CASSTEVTEAFF. In DNA form, the CDR3 reads TGTGCCAGCAGCACCGAGGTCACTGAAGCTTTCTTT.

This clonotype came up a few times. The V gene is TRBV6-5, the J gene TRBJ2-7; D not resolved. Germline-derived CDR1 and CDR2 are MNHEY and SVGAGI. Trimming removed 6 bases at V and 1 base at J, with 16 bases between. The CDR3 loop spans 15 amino acids. The CDR3 nucleotides read TGTGCCAGCAGCCTTCAGCGATCGAGGTCCTACGAGCAGTACTTC. This codes for CASSLQRSRSYEQYF.

The chain employs TRBV20-1 and TRBJ2-1; TRBD2 aligns across 13 bases. CDR1 and CDR2 (germline): DFQATT, SNEGSKA (reference sequence). J was trimmed by 1 base and V by 2 bases; bases with no gene match: 5. The CDR3 runs 17 residues. The CDR3 DNA is TGCAGTGCTAGAACTAGCGGGGGGGCCACGTCCTACAATGAGCAGTTCTTC. Protein product: CSARTSGGATSYNEQFF.

The chain employs TRBV20-1 and TRBJ1-2; 10 bases line up with TRBD1. Germline V gene lookup returns CDR1 DFQATT and CDR2 SNEGSKA (reference sequence). This CDR3 is built from 13 residues. J lost 8 bases, V lost 5 bases, and 8 bases had no gene match. The CDR3 DNA reads as TGCAGTGCTGCCGGGACAGGGGAACGAGGCTACACCTTC. Translating gives CSAAGTGERGYTF.

The chain is built from TRBV12-3 or TRBV12-4 and TRBJ1-4, with D possibly matching TRBD1 (5 bases). V lost 1 base to trimming and J lost 7 bases, with 10 bases between them. This CDR3 has 14 amino acids. CDR3 protein: CASSLGQGTEKLFF. CDR3 nucleotide sequence: TGTGCCAGCAGTTTAGGGCAGGGTACTGAAAAACTGTTTTTT.

This clonotype was detected a few times. J is TRBJ1-1 and V is TRBV20-1; D gene ambiguous. The CDR3 is 12 residues long. V was trimmed by 5 bases and J by 3 bases, leaving 10 bases between them. Germline CDR1 and CDR2: DFQATT and SNEGSKA (reference sequence). The CDR3 sequence: CSAPVIDTEAFF. The CDR3 coding sequence is TGCAGTGCTCCCGTTATCGACACTGAAGCTTTCTTT.

This clonotype has just a few counts. The chain links TRBV3-1 to TRBJ2-1; tentative D call: TRBD2 (5 bases). Germline values: CDR1 LGHDT, CDR2 YNNKEL (reference sequence). The CDR3 runs 13 residues. Trimming took off 0 bases at V and 7 bases at J, with 7 bases between the two ends. The CDR3 loop reads CASSQDLANEQFF. For the CDR3, the DNA is TGTGCCAGCAGCCAAGATTTAGCGAATGAGCAGTTCTTC.

This CDR3 is CASRIPGTGGGEQYF. The DNA for the CDR3 is TGTGCCAGCAGGATTCCCGGGACAGGGGGCGGTGAGCAGTACTTC. The chain is built from TRBV6-5 and TRBJ2-7; 12 positions agree with TRBD1. The CDR3 contains 15 residues. Looked up from germline, CDR1 is MNHEY and CDR2 is SVGAGI. The trim removed 6 bases at V and 7 bases at J, leaving 10 bases unmatched.

This clonotype was counted between two and nine times. The chain has TRBV23-1 and TRBJ2-5; D is possibly TRBD1 or TRBD2 (8 bases each). TRBV23-1 is an ORF; its function is uncertain. The CDR3 contains 18 residues. Trimming left V 7 bases short and J 3 bases short, with 27 bases between. The CDR3 DNA reads as TGCGCCAGCAACCGGGACAGGATCACGGGGGGGGAGGAAGAGACCCAGTACTTC. Translating it yields CASNRDRITGGEEETQYF.

This clonotype has a handful of counts. The chain combines TRBV12-3 or TRBV12-4 with TRBJ2-3, with TRBD1 as a possible D gene (5 bases). Between the trimmed V and J ends, which lost 5 bases and 5 bases, there was a span of 17 bases. CDR3 length equals 15 residues. CDR3 in DNA: TGTGCCAGCAGTCTCTCAGGGTCCCGACGAGATACGCAGTATTTT. It translates to CASSLSGSRRDTQYF.

The chain couples TRBV6-5 to TRBJ1-2, with TRBD1 as a possible D gene (5 bases). The germline V gene encodes CDR1 MNHEY and CDR2 SVGAGI. With 6 bases removed from V and 8 bases from J, the gap between germline ends came to 19 bases. CDR3 size: 14 residues. For the CDR3, the DNA is TGTGCCAGCAGCCCCGGGGGTCCTTGGGCCGGCTACACCTTC. Its translation is CASSPGGPWAGYTF.

The chain carries TRBV5-1 and TRBJ2-5; no definite D call. The CDR3 spans 14 residues. Germline V gene sequence: CDR1 SGHRS, CDR2 YFSETQ. V dropped 6 bases and J dropped 1 base, with 13 bases sitting between them. CDR3 DNA sequence: TGCGCCAGCAAGAGTGGCCGAATCCAAGAGACCCAGTACTTC. This sequence encodes CASKSGRIQETQYF.

The gene calls are TRBV18 and TRBJ2-3; 11 positions agree with TRBD2. The germline V gene encodes CDR1 KGHSH and CDR2 LQKENI. The CDR3 runs 17 residues. The ends lost 3 bases at V and 1 base at J; junction bases unmatched: 6. The CDR3 DNA follows: TGTGCCAGCTCACCGCCCACTAGCGGGGGTCGCACAGATACGCAGTATTTT. Its protein is CASSPPTSGGRTDTQYF. The variable domain in full, with the rest retrieved from reference TRBV18 and TRBJ2-3, is NAGVMQNPRHLVRRRGQEARLRCSPMKGHSHVYWYRQLPEEGLKFMVYLQKENIIDESGMPKERFSAEFPKEGPSILRIQQVVRGDSAAYFCASSPPTSGGRTDTQYFGPGTRLTVL.

The chain employs TRBV20-1 and TRBJ2-1, with a weak D call TRBD2 (6 bases). Trimming cost V 8 bases and J 3 bases, with 20 bases left between them. CDR1 and CDR2 (germline): DFQATT, SNEGSKA (reference sequence). The CDR3 spans 15 residues. The CDR3: CSILALEGLYNEQFF. CDR3 DNA sequence: TGCAGTATACTAGCCCTTGAAGGTCTCTACAATGAGCAGTTCTTC.